Presented here are 3 T cell receptor beta chains from one specimen sequenced in a study of control samples from healthy donors and cancer patients (dated by TCRdb to about 2020). The library was obtained by the immunoSEQ multiplex PCR assay. The table was pulled from immuneACCESS by TCRdb, which kept in-frame rearrangements only. Such tables lose some clones; where checked, under half of the loss comes from unresolved V genes, and the rest has no known cause. The sample includes about 110,000 clones, with 75% to 95% observed a single time. About 4.2% of the sample is in the top ten clones. The specimen was blood. The receptors come from a human donor in good health. The donor label of this sample is uncertain.

The gene calls are TRBV28 and TRBJ2-7, with 10 bases matching TRBD1. Germline values: CDR1 MDHEN, CDR2 SYDVKM. With 7 bases clipped from V and 4 bases from J, the junction kept 13 bases outside the gene matches. CDR3 length equals 16 residues. CDR3 region: CASTPGGGQGQYEQYF. The CDR3 region has the DNA TGTGCCAGCACCCCGGGGGGGGGACAGGGGCAGTACGAGCAGTACTTC.

The gene calls are TRBV20-1 and TRBJ2-1; D gene unclear. This CDR3 is 11 amino acids long. V lost 5 bases and J lost 7, with 9 bases in between. In germline, CDR1 is DFQATT, CDR2 SNEGSKA (reference sequence). DNA for the CDR3: TGCAGTGCTGAGAGCCGGAATGAGCAGTTCTTC. Its protein is CSAESRNEQFF.

This rearrangement joins TRBV14 to TRBJ2-3, with D hard to call. The CDR3 has 13 residues. Germline V gene lookup returns CDR1 SGHDN and CDR2 FVKESK. V lost 0 bases and J lost 9, with 10 bases in between. The CDR3 coding sequence is TGTGCCAGCAGCCAAGACGTTCGGGCCACGCAGTATTTT. It codes for CASSQDVRATQYF.